A single sample is the source of the 32 T cell receptor beta chains below, sequenced in a study of cytomegalovirus exposure and HLA in healthy donors. The PCR was carried out with 60 Vbeta primers and 13 Jbeta primers. Here immunoSEQ multiplex PCR was the method, and the copy in TCRdb shows in-frame clones only, minus some. This sample has about 160,000 clones, with 65% to 85% found just once. Sequenced material: PBMCs. Receptors were obtained from a woman under 40 in good health and CMV-seropositive.

The rearrangement joins TRBV4-3 to TRBJ1-2, with 7 nucleotides matching TRBD1. CDR1 and CDR2 from the germline V gene are LGHNA and YSLEER. This CDR3 spans 17 amino acids. Trimming removed 2 bases from V and 0 bases from J; junction bases left unmatched: 9. CDR3 amino acids: CASSQLAGQSTNYGYTF. CDR3 coding DNA: TGCGCCAGCAGCCAATTAGCGGGACAGAGTACTAACTATGGCTACACCTTC.

The V call is TRBV13, the J call TRBJ1-4; no reliable D call. The germline V gene encodes CDR1 PRHDT and CDR2 FYEKMQ (reference sequence). The CDR3 has 16 residues. The ends were cut back, 5 bases at V and 0 bases at J, with 13 bases in the middle. Written as DNA, the CDR3 is TGTGCCAGCAGCCCAAGAATCAGGCCAACTAATGAAAAACTGTTTTTT. Its translation is CASSPRIRPTNEKLFF.

The chain carries TRBV4-3 and TRBJ1-1; 8 bases match TRBD1. J gave up 3 bases and V 3 bases, and 12 bases lay outside the gene matches. The CDR3 extends over 17 amino acids. From germline, CDR1 is LGHNA and CDR2 YSLEER. CDR3 region: CASSQKAGGASDTEAFF. Here the CDR3 DNA reads TGCGCCAGCAGCCAGAAGGCAGGGGGCGCTTCGGACACTGAAGCTTTCTTT.

The chain recombines TRBV5-6 with TRBJ2-5, with 10 positions matching TRBD1. Germline CDR1 SGHDT, CDR2 YYEEEE. The CDR3 extends over 16 amino acids. J gave up 1 base and V 4 bases, and 7 bases lay outside the gene matches. The CDR3 DNA reads as TGTGCCAGCAGCGGGGGGACAGGGGAGGCCCAAGAGACCCAGTACTTC. Translation: CASSGGTGEAQETQYF.

As regards this clone: Mismatch with germline at one junction end may stem from a read error. V usage is TRBV28 and J usage is TRBJ1-4; a possible D gene is TRBD1 (5 bases). Germline assignment: CDR1 MDHEN and CDR2 SYDVKM. The CDR3 spans 14 residues. CDR3 sequence (DNA): TGTGCCAGCCGTTTGCCCTTGGACGGGGGAAAACTGTTTTTT. It translates to CASRLPLDGGKLFF.

This clone was seen only once. The chain employs TRBV10-1 and TRBJ1-2, with 7 bases aligning to TRBD1. Germline values: CDR1 WNHNN, CDR2 SYGVQD (reference sequence). With V trimmed by 6 bases and J by 7 bases, 8 bases remained unmatched. The CDR3 contains 13 residues. CDR3 loop: CASRDRWGGGYTF. The CDR3 region has the DNA TGCGCCAGCAGGGACAGGTGGGGTGGTGGCTACACCTTC.

The chain is built from TRBV28 and TRBJ2-6; 8 nucleotides line up with TRBD1. Germline CDR1 is MDHEN and CDR2 is SYDVKM. This CDR3 is built from 17 residues. J lost 2 bases, V lost 6 bases, and 9 bases had no gene match. The CDR3 is CASRKPGQVTGANVLTF. In nucleotides, the CDR3 is TGTGCCAGCAGAAAACCGGGACAGGTAACTGGGGCCAACGTCCTGACTTTC. The entire variable domain, with the rest obtained from reference TRBV28 and TRBJ2-6, is as follows: DVKVTQSSRYLVKRTGEKVFLECVQDMDHENMFWYRQDPGLGLRLIYFSYDVKMKEKGDIPEGYSVSREKKERFSLILESASTNQTSMYLCASRKPGQVTGANVLTFGAGSRLTVL.

The chain links TRBV5-4 to TRBJ1-5; D is possibly TRBD1 (6 bases). CDR1 is SGHNT, CDR2 YYREEE, per germline (reference sequence). V dropped 4 bases and J dropped 2 bases, with 16 bases sitting between them. The CDR3 has 16 amino acids. CDR3 sequence (DNA): TGTGCCAGCAGCAACCAGCAACAGGGCCGCAATCAGCCCCAGCATTTT. It is translated as CASSNQQQGRNQPQHF. The full variable domain, rest sourced from reference TRBV5-4 and TRBJ1-5, is ETGVTQSPTHLIKTRGQQVTLRCSSQSGHNTVSWYQQALGQGPQFIFQYYREEENGRGNFPPRFSGLQFPNYSSELNVNALELDDSALYLCASSNQQQGRNQPQHFGDGTRLSIL.

The chain carries TRBV19 and TRBJ2-3; possibly TRBD2 for D (5 bases). In germline, CDR1 is LNHDA, CDR2 SQIVND (reference sequence). Trimming took 3 bases from V and 4 from J, leaving 11 bases between them. The CDR3 is made up of 14 amino acids. CDR3 DNA: TGTGCCAGTAGTATTACAAACGGGGCAGATACGCAGTATTTT. Translation: CASSITNGADTQYF.

V gene TRBV5-1 combines with J gene TRBJ2-7; 9 bases are a match to TRBD2. Germline V gene data show CDR1 as SGHRS and CDR2 as YFSETQ. Trimming cost V 0 bases and J 1 base; bases outside gene matches: 8. The CDR3 loop spans 17 amino acids. The CDR3 DNA reads TGCGCCAGCAGCTTGGGTTGGTCGGCGGGGGGGTCCTACGAGCAGTACTTC. It encodes CASSLGWSAGGSYEQYF.

The genes are TRBV28 and TRBJ2-7, with D maybe TRBD2 (6 bases). Trimming pared 5 bases from V and 3 bases from J, leaving 14 bases between. This CDR3 spans 14 amino acids. Germline V gene sequence: CDR1 MDHEN, CDR2 SYDVKM. The chain's CDR3 is CASSTSQTIYEQYF. CDR3 coding DNA: TGTGCCAGCAGTACTAGCCAAACTATCTACGAGCAGTACTTC. Looking up the rest from reference TRBV28 and TRBJ2-7 gives the full variable domain: DVKVTQSSRYLVKRTGEKVFLECVQDMDHENMFWYRQDPGLGLRLIYFSYDVKMKEKGDIPEGYSVSREKKERFSLILESASTNQTSMYLCASSTSQTIYEQYFGPGTRLTVT.

The chain employs TRBV4-3 and TRBJ1-4; D is unclear. The V gene lost 1 base and the J gene lost 6 bases, with 12 bases spanning the gap. The germline gives CDR1 LGHNA, CDR2 YSLEER. This CDR3 is 15 amino acids long. CDR3 sequence (DNA): TGCGCCAGCAGCCAAGTGAGATCGCGCCATGAAAAACTGTTTTTT. Its translation is CASSQVRSRHEKLFF.

The chain recombines TRBV6-5 with TRBJ1-2; 7 bases match TRBD1. V was clipped by 6 bases and J by 1 base; unmatched bases: 8. Germline V CDR1 and CDR2: MNHEY, SVGAGI. The CDR3 covers 15 residues. The CDR3 bases are TGTGCCAGCAGCCCCGGGACAGTTTATAACTATGGCTACACCTTC. Protein product: CASSPGTVYNYGYTF.

V and J are TRBV11-2 and TRBJ2-5; D possibly corresponds to TRBD2 (6 bases). The CDR3 runs to 15 residues. Trimming cost V 5 bases and J 4 bases, with 17 bases left between them. In germline, CDR1 is SGHAT, CDR2 FQNNGV. The CDR3 bases are TGTGCCAGCAGCCTTAACCGCGGGGAGGTAGAGACCCAGTACTTC. It yields the protein CASSLNRGEVETQYF.

This chain links TRBV19 with TRBJ1-5, with TRBD1 identical over 9 bases. The V gene's germline CDR1 is LNHDA and CDR2 SQIVND (reference sequence). V shed 1 base and J 0 bases; nucleotides not matched to a gene: 13. The CDR3 is made up of 20 amino acids. The DNA of the CDR3 is TGTGCCAGTAGTATAGTTCGGAAACTGGACAGGGGAATTAGCAATCAGCCCCAGCATTTT. This codes for CASSIVRKLDRGISNQPQHF.

V and J are TRBV21-1 and TRBJ2-7; TRBD2, the D gene given by the table, was not confirmed from the DNA. TRBV21-1 has pseudogene status. The CDR3 runs 16 residues. This CDR3 reads CASSKEELKGPYEQYF. The CDR3 bases are TGTGCCAGCAGCAAAGAGGAGTTAAAAGGCCCCTACGAGCAGTACTTC.

This clone appeared a few times. V is TRBV4-1 and J is TRBJ2-6; no firm D call. Germline assignment: CDR1 MGHRA and CDR2 YSYEKL. The V and J ends lost 4 bases and 0 bases respectively, with 10 bases between them. This CDR3 contains 16 residues. The CDR3 here is CASSRYLNSGANVLTF. Here the CDR3 DNA reads TGCGCCAGCAGCCGATACTTGAACTCTGGGGCCAACGTCCTGACTTTC.

This clone showed up just a few times. The rearrangement links TRBV7-3 to TRBJ1-2; perhaps TRBD1 as D (6 bases). The germline V gene encodes CDR1 SGHTA and CDR2 FQGTGA. CDR3 length: 15 residues. V was pared by 3 bases and J by 2 bases, with 13 bases between. CDR3 sequence: CASSFTLDRNYGYTF. The CDR3 DNA is TGTGCCAGCAGCTTTACTCTAGACAGGAACTATGGCTACACCTTC.

The V and J genes are TRBV18 and TRBJ2-3, with TRBD2 matching over 11 bases. The CDR3 is made up of 18 amino acids. J lost 0 bases, V lost 1 base, and 6 bases had no gene match. Germline loops: CDR1 KGHSH, CDR2 LQKENI. The DNA for the CDR3 is TGTGCCAGCTCACCACAGCCTAGCGGGGGGCTAAGCACAGATACGCAGTATTTT. Protein sequence: CASSPQPSGGLSTDTQYF.

This clone was counted between two and nine times. The chain has TRBV28 and TRBJ1-6; D may be TRBD1 (6 bases). Germline V lookup: CDR1 MDHEN, CDR2 SYDVKM. Trimming removed 2 bases at V and 10 bases at J, with 12 bases between. This CDR3 contains 14 residues. Written as DNA, the CDR3 is TGTGCCAGCAGTTTAGCACAGGGTAGGTCACCCCTCCACTTT. Protein product: CASSLAQGRSPLHF.

CDR3 DNA: TGTGCCTGGAGCGCTGACAGGGTGGGTTCACCCCTCCACTTT. It is translated as CAWSADRVGSPLHF. The chain couples TRBV30 to TRBJ1-6; TRBD1 matches 7 bases. Germline loops: CDR1 GTSNPN, CDR2 SVGIG (reference sequence). The CDR3 length is 14 residues. With V trimmed by 3 bases and J by 9 bases, 8 bases remained unmatched.

The rearrangement uses TRBV6-5 and TRBJ1-5; no definite D call. The V gene's germline CDR1 is MNHEY and CDR2 SVGAGI. Trimming removed 7 bases from V and 4 bases from J, with 14 bases in between. CDR3 length: 14 amino acids. In nucleotides, the CDR3 is TGTGCCAGCACCCAGGCGGGCTTGAATCAGCCCCAGCATTTT. Residues: CASTQAGLNQPQHF.

This chain links TRBV6-5 with TRBJ1-3, with 7 bases identical to TRBD1. The CDR3 spans 14 residues. CDR1 MNHEY and CDR2 SVGAGI come from the germline V gene. V shed 6 bases, J shed 0 bases, and the junction held 2 bases outside the gene matches. CDR3 loop: CASSAGGSGNTIYF. The CDR3 DNA reads as TGTGCCAGCAGCGCAGGGGGCTCTGGAAACACCATATATTTT.

The genes are TRBV13 and TRBJ1-1; D perhaps matches TRBD1 (5 bases). The CDR3 is made up of 15 amino acids. The V gene's germline CDR1 is PRHDT and CDR2 FYEKMQ (reference sequence). Trimming shortened V by 3 bases and J by 3 bases, and 14 bases separated the two germline ends. The CDR3 loop reads CASSFGLGGYTEAFF. The CDR3 region has the DNA TGTGCCAGCAGCTTTGGACTCGGGGGGTACACTGAAGCTTTCTTT.

The chain recombines TRBV6-1 with TRBJ1-6, with D tentatively TRBD1 (5 bases). This CDR3 is 15 amino acids long. Per germline, CDR1 MNHNS and CDR2 SASEGT. V dropped 0 bases and J dropped 10 bases, with 13 bases sitting between them. The CDR3 DNA reads TGTGCCAGCAGTGAAGCGCCCTCAGGGTGGTCACCCCTCCACTTT. This encodes CASSEAPSGWSPLHF.

The chain carries TRBV7-9 and TRBJ2-5, with TRBD2 as a possible D gene (5 bases). Germline values: CDR1 SEHNR, CDR2 FQNEAQ (reference sequence). The CDR3 spans 14 residues. Trimming removed 2 bases from V and 3 bases from J, with 10 bases in between. In DNA, the CDR3 is TGTGCCAGCAGCTTAATCGGGGAGAAAGAGACCCAGTACTTC. Protein: CASSLIGEKETQYF.

This chain uses TRBV5-1 with TRBJ1-1; D remains ambiguous. Germline V lookup: CDR1 SGHRS, CDR2 YFSETQ. There are 16 residues in the CDR3. V lost 0 bases and J 1 base, leaving 13 bases between the germline ends. CDR3 sequence reads: CASSLGMTPRNTEAFF. In DNA form, the CDR3 reads TGCGCCAGCAGCTTGGGTATGACTCCCAGGAACACTGAAGCTTTCTTT.

This chain uses TRBV29-1 with TRBJ2-2; a possible D gene is TRBD1 (5 bases). The ends were cut back, 2 bases at V and 6 bases at J, with 10 bases in the middle. Germline CDR1 reads SQVTM; CDR2 reads ANQGSEA. The CDR3 contains 13 residues. The CDR3 sequence is CSVETDSSGELFF. The CDR3 DNA sequence: TGCAGCGTTGAAACTGACAGTTCCGGGGAGCTGTTTTTT.

V usage is TRBV4-3 and J usage is TRBJ1-4; the match to TRBD1 covers 8 bases. The V gene's germline CDR1 is LGHNA and CDR2 YSLEER. With V trimmed by 4 bases and J by 8 bases, 12 bases remained unmatched. This CDR3 spans 16 amino acids. The CDR3 DNA follows: TGCGCCAGCAGCCGCCAGGACAGGGTAGGAAACGAAAAACTGTTTTTT. Encoded protein: CASSRQDRVGNEKLFF.

This clone has only a few counts. V is TRBV7-9 and J is TRBJ1-1, with 7 bases aligning to TRBD1. V lost 6 bases and J lost 5; bases outside the gene matches: 6. CDR3 length equals 13 residues. From germline, CDR1 is SEHNR and CDR2 FQNEAQ (reference sequence). CDR3 DNA: TGTGCCAGCAGATTTGACAGGGTAACTGAAGCTTTCTTT. Its translation: CASRFDRVTEAFF.

The chain has TRBV28 and TRBJ1-2; 10 bases fit TRBD1. CDR3 size: 16 residues. The J segment lost 8 bases and the V segment lost 5 bases, leaving 14 bases of the junction unmatched. Germline V gene data show CDR1 as MDHEN and CDR2 as SYDVKM. CDR3 DNA: TGTGCCAGCAGTGAAAGTCACCGAGGACAGGGGGGGGGCTACACCTTC. The encoded protein is CASSESHRGQGGGYTF.

The chain is built from TRBV7-9 and TRBJ2-3; D might be TRBD1 (6 bases). This CDR3 has 16 residues. Per germline, CDR1 SEHNR and CDR2 FQNEAQ (reference sequence). The V end lost 5 bases, the J end lost 2 bases, and 17 bases lay between the germline ends. This CDR3 reads CASSPDQGPLTDTQYF. CDR3 sequence (DNA): TGTGCCAGCAGCCCCGACCAGGGGCCGCTCACAGATACGCAGTATTTT.